This note documents a single T cell receptor (beta chain) sequence. The antigen remains unidentified. The junction departs from germline at one end; a sequencing error may be responsible. TCRB transcripts that were expressed got sequenced, as all of the isolated RNA had been reverse transcribed. Profiling relied on immunoSEQ multiplex PCR, and the TCRdb table lists in-frame clones only, not all of them. The sample shows over 650,000 clones, about an eighth of them seen only once. The sample originates from a study of beta chain features in type 1 diabetes. Study-level points and caveats: Whether TCRB rearrangement is influenced by HLA type went unresolved here. Patients with Type 1 diabetes showed moderately but significantly shorter TCRB CDR3s in all four CD4+ subsets.

CDR3 length: 15 residues. CDR1 and CDR2 (germline): LNHDA, SQIVND (reference sequence). The sequencing input was naive CD4+ T cells from blood. This TCR came from a man aged 18 to 30 with type 1 diabetes. The J gene is TRBJ2-6, the V gene TRBV19; D is perhaps TRBD1 (5 bases). The CDR3 sequence is CASTIGGSGANALTF. The DNA of the CDR3 is TGTGCCAGTACCATCGGCGGCTCTGGGGCCAACGCCCTGACTTTC. Variable domain in full (rest from reference TRBV19 and TRBJ2-6): DGGITQSPKYLFRKEGQNVTLSCEQNLNHDAMYWYRQDPGQGLRLIYYSQIVNDFQKGDIAEGYSVSREKKESFPLTVTSAQKNPTAFYLCASTIGGSGANALTFGAGSRLTVL.